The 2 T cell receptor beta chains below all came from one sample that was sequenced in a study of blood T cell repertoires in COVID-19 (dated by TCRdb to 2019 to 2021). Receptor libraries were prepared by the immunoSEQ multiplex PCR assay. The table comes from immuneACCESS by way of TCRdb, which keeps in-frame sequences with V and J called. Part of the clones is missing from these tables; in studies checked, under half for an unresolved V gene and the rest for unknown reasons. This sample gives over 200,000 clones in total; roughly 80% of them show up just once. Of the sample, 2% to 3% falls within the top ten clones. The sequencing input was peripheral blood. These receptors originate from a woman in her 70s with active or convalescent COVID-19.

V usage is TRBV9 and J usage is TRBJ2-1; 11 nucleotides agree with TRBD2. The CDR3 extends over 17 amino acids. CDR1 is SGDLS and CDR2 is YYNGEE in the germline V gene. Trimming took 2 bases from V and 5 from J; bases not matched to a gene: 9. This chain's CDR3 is CASSVQTSGANNNEQFF. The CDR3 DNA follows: TGTGCCAGCAGCGTCCAGACTAGCGGGGCCAATAACAATGAGCAGTTCTTC.

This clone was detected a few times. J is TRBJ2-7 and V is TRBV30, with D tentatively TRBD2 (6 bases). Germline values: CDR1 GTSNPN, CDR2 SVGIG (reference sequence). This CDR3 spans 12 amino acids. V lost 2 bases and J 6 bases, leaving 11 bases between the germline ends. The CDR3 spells CAWSFGGGEQYF. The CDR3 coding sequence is TGTGCCTGGAGTTTCGGGGGTGGCGAGCAGTACTTC.